The 21 T cell receptor beta chains presented below share a single source sample, sequenced in a study of T cell responses to AZD1222 COVID-19 vaccine. This table comes from immunoSEQ multiplex PCR, and its TCRdb copy is limited to in-frame clones, with some not included. This table has roughly 180,000 clones, about 89% appearing once. Material: peripheral blood, obtained on day 0 of AZD1222 vaccination. Every receptor here comes from an adult in good health.

The chain combines TRBV5-4 with TRBJ1-2, with D possibly TRBD1 on 6 matching bases. Trimming removed 1 base from V and 5 bases from J, with 21 bases in between. Per the germline V gene, CDR1 is SGHNT and CDR2 is YYREEE (reference sequence). The CDR3 is made up of 17 amino acids. Here the CDR3 reads CASSLPAGEELRYGYTF. As DNA, the CDR3 is TGTGCCAGCAGCTTGCCCGCAGGGGAGGAACTACGGTATGGCTACACCTTC.

As DNA, the CDR3 is TGTGCCAGCAGCTTGACAGGAACGGGGGAGCTGTTTTTT. Translated: CASSLTGTGELFF. This chain uses TRBV5-6 with TRBJ2-2; possible D gene TRBD1, 5 bases. The CDR3 sequence is 13 residues long. Per germline, CDR1 SGHDT and CDR2 YYEEEE. V was shortened by 1 base and J by 8 bases, with 9 bases between the two germline ends.

The chain carries TRBV27 and TRBJ1-1; D call uncertain. This CDR3 has 13 amino acids. Looked up from germline, CDR1 is MNHEY and CDR2 is SMNVEV (reference sequence). V was pared by 4 bases and J by 5 bases, with 11 bases between. Here the CDR3 DNA reads TGTGCCAGCAGTTACTCACCGGGGACTGAAGCTTTCTTT. It yields the protein CASSYSPGTEAFF.

The genes are TRBV5-8 and TRBJ1-6; D unclear. This CDR3 comprises 13 residues. Germline V gene data show CDR1 as SGHTS and CDR2 as YDEGEE. The ends were cut back, 4 bases at V and 6 bases at J, with 8 bases in the middle. This CDR3 reads CASSRRLNSPLHF. In DNA form, the CDR3 reads TGTGCCAGCAGCCGACGCCTTAATTCACCCCTCCACTTT.

The gene calls are TRBV19 and TRBJ2-2; the match to TRBD2 covers 12 bases. There are 16 residues in the CDR3. CDR1 is LNHDA and CDR2 is SQIVND in the germline V gene (reference sequence). With 3 bases clipped from V and 5 bases from J, the junction kept 4 bases outside the gene matches. CDR3 sequence: CASSMLAGGRTGELFF. In DNA, the CDR3 is TGTGCCAGTAGTATGCTAGCGGGAGGGAGAACCGGGGAGCTGTTTTTT.

The rearrangement uses TRBV28 and TRBJ1-1, with a possible D match to TRBD1 (6 bases). Germline V gene data show CDR1 as MDHEN and CDR2 as SYDVKM. V lost 8 bases to trimming and J lost 4 bases, with 20 bases between them. The CDR3 has 15 residues. The CDR3 sequence is CASDNPQGFSTEAFF. CDR3 sequence (DNA): TGTGCCAGCGATAATCCACAGGGTTTTAGCACTGAAGCTTTCTTT.

V and J are TRBV11-2 and TRBJ2-7, with 9 bases aligning to TRBD1. With V trimmed by 7 bases and J by 4 bases, 8 bases remained unmatched. The CDR3 runs 14 residues. CDR1 and CDR2 from the germline V gene are SGHAT and FQNNGV. The CDR3 is CASNLRTGVYEQYF. The CDR3 coding sequence is TGTGCCAGCAACCTGAGGACAGGGGTGTACGAGCAGTACTTC.

The J gene is TRBJ2-2, the V gene TRBV29-1; 11 bases align to TRBD2. Germline V gene sequence: CDR1 SQVTM, CDR2 ANQGSEA. The trim removed 5 bases at V and 2 bases at J, leaving 7 bases unmatched. The CDR3 length is 16 residues. CDR3 DNA sequence: TGCAGCGTTTGCCTAGCGGGGGGCTCTAACACCGGGGAGCTGTTTTTT. Amino acids: CSVCLAGGSNTGELFF.

The chain joins TRBV7-2 to TRBJ1-3; no reliable D call. V was shortened by 5 bases and J by 4 bases, with 18 bases between the two germline ends. CDR1 and CDR2 (germline): SGHTA, FQGNSA. CDR3 length equals 16 residues. The CDR3 protein is CASSTPRGRSGNTIYF. Written as DNA, the CDR3 is TGTGCCAGCAGCACCCCCCGCGGCCGGTCAGGAAACACCATATATTTT.

In its sample, this clone was seen a few times. The V call is TRBV10-3, the J call TRBJ1-2; 10 bases map to TRBD1. CDR1 and CDR2 from the germline V gene are ENHRY and SYGVKD. This CDR3 has 16 residues. The ends lost 6 bases at V and 2 bases at J; junction bases unmatched: 9. CDR3 DNA sequence: TGTGCCATCAGCGAGCCGGGACAGGGGAAGAACTATGGCTACACCTTC. Protein: CAISEPGQGKNYGYTF.

The V and J genes are TRBV27 and TRBJ1-5; D not certain. In germline, CDR1 is MNHEY, CDR2 SMNVEV (reference sequence). V lost 2 bases to trimming and J lost 3 bases, with 2 bases between them. The CDR3 covers 12 residues. CDR3 region: CASSLDNQPQHF. DNA for the CDR3: TGTGCCAGCAGTTTAGACAATCAGCCCCAGCATTTT.

The rearrangement uses TRBV23-1 and TRBJ1-1; 8 bases match TRBD1. TRBV23-1 is labeled an ORF, and its function is uncertain. V lost 6 bases to trimming and J lost 6 bases; unmatched junction nucleotides: 15. The CDR3 spans 16 residues. In nucleotides, the CDR3 is TGCGCCAGCAGCCCCTCGAGGGCAGGGGGCTGGGCTGAAGCTTTCTTT. This sequence encodes CASSPSRAGGWAEAFF.

J is TRBJ2-1 and V is TRBV19; 13 bases align to TRBD2. V dropped 10 bases and J dropped 6; count of bases not matched to a gene: 12. This CDR3 comprises 16 residues. Looked up from germline, CDR1 is LNHDA and CDR2 is SQIVND (reference sequence). CDR3 DNA sequence: TGTGCCACCCTGGGGACTAGCGGGGCGATTGGCAATGAGCAGTTCTTC. It yields the protein CATLGTSGAIGNEQFF. The variable domain in full, with the rest retrieved from reference TRBV19 and TRBJ2-1, is DGGITQSPKYLFRKEGQNVTLSCEQNLNHDAMYWYRQDPGQGLRLIYYSQIVNDFQKGDIAEGYSVSREKKESFPLTVTSAQKNPTAFYLCATLGTSGAIGNEQFFGPGTRLTVL.

The chain is built from TRBV28 and TRBJ1-2, with a possible D match to TRBD1 (5 bases). Deletions cut 3 bases from V and 4 bases from J, with 18 bases between. Germline assignment: CDR1 MDHEN and CDR2 SYDVKM. The CDR3 is 16 residues long. The CDR3 loop is CASSLPGGISVYGYTF. The CDR3 DNA reads as TGTGCCAGCAGTTTGCCCGGGGGTATTTCGGTCTATGGCTACACCTTC.

The CDR3 nucleotides read TGTGCCAGCAGCCCGGACAGGGCGAACACTGAAGCTTTCTTT. Protein sequence: CASSPDRANTEAFF. This chain connects TRBV6-5 to TRBJ1-1, with 8 bases matching TRBD1. Germline CDR1 is MNHEY and CDR2 is SVGAGI. V lost 6 bases to trimming and J lost 1 base; unmatched junction nucleotides: 4. The CDR3 totals 14 residues.

The V call is TRBV5-1, the J call TRBJ2-7, with 9 bases lining up with TRBD1. V dropped 6 bases and J dropped 2; count of bases not matched to a gene: 9. The CDR3 contains 15 residues. Germline V gene lookup returns CDR1 SGHRS and CDR2 YFSETQ. CDR3: CASNKQGASTYEQYF. In DNA form, the CDR3 reads TGCGCCAGCAACAAACAGGGGGCTTCCACCTACGAGCAGTACTTC.

The chain is built from TRBV7-8 and TRBJ1-6; tentatively, D is TRBD1 (5 bases). Germline CDR1 is SGHVS and CDR2 is FQNEAQ. The CDR3 runs to 15 residues. The V end lost 8 bases, the J end lost 6 bases, and 17 bases lay between the germline ends. The CDR3, as DNA: TGTGCCAGCCAACTTTGGGGGGATGGTAATTCACCCCTCCACTTT. Amino acid sequence: CASQLWGDGNSPLHF.

The chain employs TRBV10-3 and TRBJ1-4, with D hard to call. The CDR3 totals 14 residues. V shed 2 bases and J shed 5 bases, with 9 bases lying between them. From germline, CDR1 is ENHRY and CDR2 SYGVKD. CDR3 in DNA: TGTGCCATCAGTGAGAGGGCAGACAATGAAAAACTGTTTTTT. This sequence encodes CAISERADNEKLFF.

The chain combines TRBV7-3 with TRBJ2-1; D is tentatively TRBD1 or TRBD2 (5 bases each). Trimming removed 0 bases from V and 14 bases from J, with 14 bases in between. Germline values: CDR1 SGHTA, CDR2 FQGTGA. The CDR3 contains 13 residues. CDR3 in DNA: TGTGCCAGCAGCTTAACTGGGACCGACGGAAAGTTCTTC. This codes for CASSLTGTDGKFF.

This rearrangement joins TRBV28 to TRBJ1-4; 7 bases are shared with TRBD1. Germline lookup yields CDR1 MDHEN and CDR2 SYDVKM. V trimming: 8 bases; J trimming: 7 bases; junction bases outside the gene matches: 13. CDR3 size: 15 residues. CDR3: CASLHLQGGGEKLFF. The CDR3, as DNA: TGTGCCAGCTTACACCTTCAGGGGGGTGGTGAAAAACTGTTTTTT.

The V call is TRBV6-2 or TRBV6-3, the J call TRBJ2-5; 10 nucleotides line up with TRBD2. V shed 0 bases and J 6 bases; nucleotides not matched to a gene: 4. This CDR3 is 15 amino acids long. CDR1 and CDR2 (germline): MNHEY, SVGEGT. The CDR3: CASSYSASGSKTQYF. The CDR3 DNA reads as TGTGCCAGCAGTTACTCGGCTAGCGGGAGTAAGACCCAGTACTTC.